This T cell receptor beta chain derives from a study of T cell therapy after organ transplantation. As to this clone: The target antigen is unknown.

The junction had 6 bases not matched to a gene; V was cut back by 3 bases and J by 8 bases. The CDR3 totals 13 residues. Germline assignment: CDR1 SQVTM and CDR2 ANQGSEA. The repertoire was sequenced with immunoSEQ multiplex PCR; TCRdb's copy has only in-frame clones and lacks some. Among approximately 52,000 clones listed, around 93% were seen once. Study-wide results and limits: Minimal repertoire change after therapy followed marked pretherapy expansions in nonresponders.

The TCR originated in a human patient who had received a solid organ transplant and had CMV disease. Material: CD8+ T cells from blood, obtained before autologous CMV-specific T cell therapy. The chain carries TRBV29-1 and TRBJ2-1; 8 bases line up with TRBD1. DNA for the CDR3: TGCAGCGTTGAGTCAGGGGGCGGCTATGAGCAGTTCTTC. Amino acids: CSVESGGGYEQFF.